These T cell receptor beta chains were read from a single sample in a study of blood T cell repertoires in COVID-19. Produced via immunoSEQ multiplex PCR; TCRdb's table is partial and in-frame only. Among some 460,000 clones listed, approximately 90% were seen once. Sequencing input: PBMCs or T cells enriched from blood (not recorded which). These TCRs come from a woman younger than 30 with acute COVID-19. CDR3s include the opening cysteine and the closing phenylalanine or tryptophan. The D gene is left open where the match is weak. Size is omitted from some rows. Given values are once, few, many or a class for expanded clones.

D gene	V gene	J gene	clone size	CDR3 protein	CDR3 DNA
-	TRBV9	TRBJ1-2	-	CASSVNSAGISDSGYTF	TGTGCCAGCAGCGTAAACTCCGCCGGAATCTCGGACAGCGGCTACACCTTC
-	TRBV6-5	TRBJ2-2	-	CASGRENTGELFF	TGTGCCAGCGGCAGGGAAAACACCGGGGAGCTGTTTTTT
-	TRBV7-2	TRBJ1-1	-	CASSRTQQENTEAFF	TGTGCCAGCAGCCGTACCCAACAGGAGAACACTGAAGCTTTCTTT
-	TRBV9	TRBJ2-2	-	CASSLASGKNTGELFF	TGTGCCAGCAGCCTAGCGTCGGGGAAGAACACCGGGGAGCTGTTTTTT
TRBD2	TRBV3-1/TRBV3-2	TRBJ2-7	few	CASSPLAGSYEQYF	TGTGCCAGCAGCCCACTAGCGGGGTCCTACGAGCAGTACTTC
-	TRBV5-1	TRBJ1-1	-	CASSARGGAGTEAFF	TGCGCCAGCAGCGCCCGGGGGGGCGCGGGCACTGAAGCTTTCTTT
-	TRBV6-5	TRBJ1-5	many	CASTVRTKDQPQHF	TGTGCCAGCACAGTGCGGACAAAAGATCAGCCCCAGCATTTT
TRBD1	TRBV5-1	TRBJ1-2	once	CASSLDRVENSGNGYTF	TGCGCCAGCAGCTTAGACAGGGTCGAGAATTCCGGTAATGGCTACACCTTC
TRBD1	TRBV7-3	TRBJ1-6	-	CASSSDRESPLHF	TGTGCCAGCAGCTCTGACAGGGAATCACCCCTCCACTTT
-	TRBV30	TRBJ2-7	-	CAWSPEEQGRGSYEQYF	TGTGCCTGGAGTCCAGAGGAACAGGGTAGAGGTTCCTACGAGCAGTACTTC
TRBD1	TRBV6-2/TRBV6-3	TRBJ1-2	-	CASSYPPGGYGYTF	TGTGCCAGCAGTTACCCACCAGGGGGCTATGGCTACACCTTC
TRBD1	TRBV11-2	TRBJ2-7	-	CASSFIDRVGEQYF	TGTGCCAGCAGTTTCATAGACAGGGTTGGCGAGCAGTACTTC
-	TRBV6-1	TRBJ1-2	-	CASSEAGYRAYGYTF	TGTGCCAGCAGTGAAGCGGGGTACAGGGCGTATGGCTACACCTTC
TRBD1	TRBV7-9	TRBJ1-1	-	CASSPDRGTGNTEAFF	TGTGCCAGCAGCCCGGACAGGGGTACGGGGAACACTGAAGCTTTCTTT
-	TRBV7-9	TRBJ2-7	-	CASTKTILNYEQYF	TGTGCCAGCACGAAGACAATCCTCAACTACGAGCAGTACTTC
TRBD2	TRBV20-1	TRBJ2-7	-	CSASARGRHEQYF	TGCAGTGCTAGTGCTCGCGGGAGGCACGAGCAGTACTTC
-	TRBV5-6	TRBJ1-2	-	CASSPSPQGGNYGYTF	TGTGCCAGCAGCCCCTCACCGCAGGGAGGTAACTATGGCTACACCTTC
-	TRBV18	TRBJ2-3	-	CASSPATDTQYF	TGTGCCAGCTCACCTGCGACAGATACGCAGTATTTT
-	TRBV13	TRBJ1-2	-	CASSLVQGRTF	TGTGCCAGCAGCTTAGTGCAGGGCAGGACCTTC
TRBD2	TRBV29-1	TRBJ2-1	-	CSALTSGHNEQFF	TGCAGCGCTCTGACTAGCGGTCACAATGAGCAGTTCTTC
TRBD1	TRBV6-5	TRBJ1-2	-	CASSRGTGHGSYTF	TGTGCCAGCAGTAGGGGGACAGGACATGGGAGCTACACCTTC
TRBD1	TRBV2	TRBJ1-1	-	CASSGIPGQGADYSTEAFF	TGTGCCAGCAGTGGGATCCCGGGACAGGGGGCGGATTATAGCACTGAAGCTTTCTTT
TRBD1	TRBV7-9	TRBJ1-4	-	CASSLVGTGGVTNEKLFF	TGTGCCAGCAGCTTAGTTGGGACAGGGGGCGTCACTAATGAAAAACTGTTTTTT
-	TRBV4-1	TRBJ1-6	-	CASRVGKGEQTPLHF	TGCGCCAGCAGAGTCGGTAAGGGGGAACAGACACCCCTCCACTTT
-	TRBV30	TRBJ2-1	-	CAYGGYNEQFF	TGTGCCTATGGAGGGTACAATGAGCAGTTCTTC
TRBD1	TRBV9	TRBJ2-5	-	CASSVGDRGSRETQYF	TGTGCCAGCAGCGTGGGGGACAGGGGGAGCCGAGAGACCCAGTACTTC
-	TRBV5-1	TRBJ2-2	once	CASSLGVAAATGELFF	TGCGCCAGCAGCTTGGGCGTGGCGGCGGCCACCGGGGAGCTGTTTTTT
TRBD2	TRBV4-1	TRBJ2-3	-	CASSQDEAGGATDTQYF	TGCGCCAGCAGCCAAGACGAAGCGGGGGGGGCCACAGATACGCAGTATTTT
TRBD2	TRBV29-1	TRBJ2-3	-	CSVQNRLAGTTDTQYF	TGCAGCGTCCAAAACAGACTAGCGGGAACCACAGATACGCAGTATTTT
TRBD1	TRBV18	TRBJ1-1	-	CASSPLRQGIGSQNTEAFF	TGTGCCAGCTCACCCTTAAGACAGGGGATTGGGTCACAGAACACTGAAGCTTTCTTT